This is a list of T cell receptor beta chains from one sample in a study of shared T cell receptors in the human thymus. Sequencing used immunoSEQ multiplex PCR; TCRdb keeps in-frame clones, though not all of them. The sample consists of about 660,000 clones, approximately 90% of them appearing once. These data also featured in a second study, about human thymus T cells.

Source material: thymocytes. These receptors were collected from a boy in the first two years of life with a congenital heart defect. Each CDR3 is given with its conserved first and last residue. The order of the fields is clone size, J gene, V gene, D gene, CDR3 protein, CDR3 DNA. A D gene is named only where the DNA matches it firmly. Clone sizes are given selectively: once, few, many, or a class where the clone is expanded.

>-|TRBJ2-1|TRBV10-3|TRBD2
CAISLAGGNEQFF
TGTGCCATCAGTCTAGCGGGAGGGAATGAGCAGTTCTTC
>-|TRBJ2-3|TRBV5-4|-
CASSAGLATSLHTDTQYF
TGTGCCAGCAGCGCGGGATTAGCGACCTCATTACACACAGATACGCAGTATTTT
>once|TRBJ2-7|TRBV27|-
CASSPIKAPRQYLSYEQYF
TGTGCCAGCAGTCCCATCAAAGCCCCGCGACAGTACCTCTCCTACGAGCAGTACTTC
>-|TRBJ2-7|TRBV10-3|TRBD2
CAIRPTSGRTYEQYF
TGTGCCATCAGGCCGACTAGCGGGAGGACCTACGAGCAGTACTTC
>-|TRBJ2-7|TRBV7-8|TRBD2
CASSSTSGTYEQYF
TGTGCCAGCAGCTCAACTAGCGGAACCTACGAGCAGTACTTC
>-|TRBJ2-1|TRBV19|-
CASSLRGTTSYNEQFF
TGTGCCAGTAGTCTTAGGGGTACCACCTCCTACAATGAGCAGTTCTTC
>once|TRBJ2-7|TRBV5-6|TRBD1
CASSLGSGQGYLEQYF
TGTGCCAGCAGCTTGGGGTCTGGACAGGGCTACCTCGAGCAGTACTTC
>few|TRBJ2-5|TRBV6-1|-
CASSEGGRWETQYF
TGTGCCAGCAGTGAAGGCGGTAGGTGGGAGACCCAGTACTTC
>-|TRBJ2-7|TRBV7-9|-
CASSFGEGTSGGF
-
>-|TRBJ2-7|TRBV11-2|-
CASSLGTSYEQYF
TGTGCCAGCAGCTTAGGAACTAGCTACGAGCAGTACTTC
>once|TRBJ2-5|TRBV5-8|-
CASSRRGRRDQETQYF
TGTGCCAGCAGCCGACGGGGCAGGAGGGATCAAGAGACCCAGTACTTC
>-|TRBJ2-7|TRBV30|-
CAWSPAEFSYEQYF
TGTGCCTGGAGCCCTGCGGAGTTCAGCTACGAGCAGTACTTC
>-|TRBJ2-7|TRBV6-4|-
CASTLSGSGHLSYEQYF
TGTGCCAGCACCCTTAGTGGGTCGGGACATCTCTCCTACGAGCAGTACTTC
>-|TRBJ2-1|TRBV19|-
CASSKKAGRSYNEQFF
TGTGCCAGTAGTAAAAAAGCGGGCCGCTCCTACAATGAGCAGTTCTTC
>few|TRBJ1-1|TRBV4-3|-
CASRDRNTEAFF
TGCGCCAGCAGGGACAGGAACACTGAAGCTTTCTTT
>-|TRBJ2-5|TRBV7-9|TRBD1
CASSSRRGRETQYF
TGTGCCAGCAGCTCACGTAGGGGGCGAGAGACCCAGTACTTC
>-|TRBJ1-1|TRBV5-5|-
CASSLEGGVLNTEAFF
TGTGCCAGCAGCTTGGAGGGGGGGGTTTTGAACACTGAAGCTTTCTTT
>-|TRBJ1-2|TRBV15|-
CATSRVSGLNYGYTF
TGTGCCACCAGCAGAGTTAGTGGGCTTAACTATGGCTACACCTTC
>-|TRBJ2-7|TRBV10-3|-
CAISESVDNSYEQYF
TGTGCCATCAGTGAGTCTGTTGACAACTCCTACGAGCAGTACTTC
>-|TRBJ2-1|TRBV11-2|TRBD2
CASSLKRPDLAGGPGEQFF
TGTGCCAGCAGCTTAAAGAGACCCGATCTAGCGGGAGGGCCGGGTGAGCAGTTCTTC
>-|TRBJ2-7|TRBV21-1|-
CASSKRSADRGLHEQYF
TGTGCCAGCAGCAAACGCTCGGCGGACAGGGGGCTTCACGAGCAGTACTTC
>-|TRBJ1-5|TRBV28|-
CASSCEQGEGNQPQHF
TGTGCCAGCAGTTGTGAACAGGGCGAGGGGAATCAGCCCCAGCATTTT
>-|TRBJ2-3|TRBV13|-
CASSPRLSTDTQYF
TGTGCCAGCAGTCCGCGCCTCAGCACAGATACGCAGTATTTT
>-|TRBJ2-1|TRBV7-9|TRBD2
CASSPTSGRKRASYNEQFF
TGTGCCAGCAGCCCGACTAGCGGGAGAAAGAGGGCGTCCTACAATGAGCAGTTCTTC
>-|TRBJ1-5|TRBV10-2|-
CASTEGSSNQPQHF
TGCGCCAGCACCGAGGGCAGTAGCAATCAGCCCCAGCATTTT
>-|TRBJ2-2|TRBV27|-
CASSSQSHQQSTGELFF
TGTGCCAGCAGTTCCCAATCGCATCAACAGTCGACCGGGGAGCTGTTTTTT
>-|TRBJ2-1|TRBV27|TRBD2
CASSSPRLAGYNEQFF
TGTGCCAGCAGTTCTCCCCGACTAGCGGGGTACAATGAGCAGTTCTTC
>-|TRBJ2-5|TRBV2|-
CASSEAGGPGAEETQYF
TGTGCCAGCAGTGAAGCGGGGGGTCCTGGAGCAGAAGAGACCCAGTACTTC
>-|TRBJ2-7|TRBV7-2|TRBD2
CASSPKGLAGGSPSYEQYF
TGTGCCAGCAGCCCCAAGGGACTAGCGGGAGGTTCCCCCTCCTACGAGCAGTACTTC
>-|TRBJ2-1|TRBV15|-
CATSRVGTDYHWNEQFF
TGTGCCACCAGCAGAGTAGGTACGGACTACCACTGGAATGAGCAGTTCTTC
>-|TRBJ1-2|TRBV7-2|TRBD1
CASSPGQGNYGYTF
TGTGCCAGCAGCCCGGGACAGGGAAACTATGGCTACACCTTC